Listed below are T cell receptor beta chains from one sample, sequenced in a study of blood T cells in healthy people across ages. Via MiXCR, TCRdb re-called the 5' RACE reads, giving one row per CDR3 protein. The sample yields some 920,000 distinct CDR3 sequences, 51% seen once. Source material: blood. These receptors were taken from a woman between 55 and 75 years old in good health. CDR3s include the opening cysteine and the closing phenylalanine or tryptophan. A D gene is named only where the DNA matches it firmly. Clone size, where shown, is once, few, many, or a class for clones that have expanded.

D: TRBD2; J: TRBJ2-7; length: 16; V: TRBV7-6; size: -; DNA: TGTGCCAGCAGCCTCTCTAGCGGGATGAGCTCCTACGAGCAGTACTTC; CDR3: CASSLSSGMSSYEQYF
D: -; J: TRBJ2-1; length: 19; V: TRBV11-2; size: -; DNA: TGTGCCAGCAGCTCAATGAGGCAGGACGGTAAGGGGTCCTACAATGAGCAGTTCTTC; CDR3: CASSSMRQDGKGSYNEQFF
D: -; J: TRBJ2-5; length: 13; V: TRBV2; size: -; DNA: TGTGCCGCCGGAGAGGCGCTACAAGAGACCCAGTACTTC; CDR3: CAAGEALQETQYF
D: -; J: TRBJ2-1; length: 13; V: TRBV5-6; size: -; DNA: TGTGCCAGCAGTCTGCCTGTGATGAATGAGCAGTTCTTC; CDR3: CASSLPVMNEQFF
D: TRBD2; J: TRBJ2-5; length: 13; V: TRBV5-4; size: -; DNA: TGTGCCAGCAGCTTGGATAGCCGCGGGAGTATGTACTTC; CDR3: CASSLDSRGSMYF
D: TRBD2; J: TRBJ2-1; length: 17; V: TRBV29-1; size: once; DNA: TGCAGCGTTGAAGGAACGCGGACTAGCGGAGGCTACAATGAGCAGTTCTTC; CDR3: CSVEGTRTSGGYNEQFF
D: TRBD2; J: TRBJ2-7; length: 16; V: TRBV20-1; size: -; DNA: TGCAGTTCGAGACTAGGATGGGCGGGAGGCTCCTACGAGCAGTACTTC; CDR3: CSSRLGWAGGSYEQYF
D: -; J: TRBJ1-2; length: 14; V: TRBV20-1; size: -; DNA: TGCAGTGCTCAGGTTCCTGGGAGCAGTCGTGGCTACACCTTC; CDR3: CSAQVPGSSRGYTF
D: -; J: TRBJ1-1; length: 14; V: TRBV29-1; size: -; DNA: TGCAGCGTTGGCCCCGGGCCCGGGAACACTGAAGCTTTCTTT; CDR3: CSVGPGPGNTEAFF
D: TRBD1; J: TRBJ2-1; length: 15; V: TRBV9; size: few; DNA: TGTGCCAGCAGCGTAAGGACAGGGGGGATCAATGAGCAGTTCTTC; CDR3: CASSVRTGGINEQFF
D: TRBD2; J: TRBJ2-1; length: 16; V: TRBV5-1; size: few; DNA: TGCGCCAGCAGCTTGGATGGGGGGGAGTGGTATAATGAGCAGTTCTTC; CDR3: CASSLDGGEWYNEQFF
D: -; J: TRBJ2-5; length: 13; V: TRBV14; size: -; DNA: TGTGCCAGCAGCCAACAGTTACAAGAGACCCAGTACTTC; CDR3: CASSQQLQETQYF
D: TRBD2; J: TRBJ2-3; length: 14; V: TRBV13; size: -; DNA: TGTGCCAGCAAGCTAGCGGGTTACACAGATACGCAGTATTTT; CDR3: CASKLAGYTDTQYF
D: TRBD1; J: TRBJ2-7; length: 13; V: TRBV7-2; size: many; DNA: TGTGCCAGCAGCTTAGGACAGGGGTGGGAGCAGTACTTC; CDR3: CASSLGQGWEQYF
D: TRBD1; J: TRBJ1-5; length: 16; V: TRBV28; size: few; DNA: TGTGCCAGCAGAGGTCAGGGGGGACCACTCAATCAGCCCCAGCATTTT; CDR3: CASRGQGGPLNQPQHF
D: -; J: TRBJ2-1; length: 11; V: TRBV7-2; size: once; DNA: TGTGCCAGCAGCAAACTGAATGAGCAGTTCTTC; CDR3: CASSKLNEQFF
D: TRBD1; J: TRBJ1-2; length: 14; V: TRBV12-3/TRBV12-4; size: many; DNA: TGTGCCAGCAGTTCACAGGGGGTGGGCTATGGCTACACCTTC; CDR3: CASSSQGVGYGYTF
D: -; J: TRBJ2-7; length: 15; V: TRBV18; size: -; DNA: TGTGCCAGCTCACCGGTGGTACTAGTAAGCGACGAGCAGTACTTC; CDR3: CASSPVVLVSDEQYF
D: -; J: TRBJ1-6; length: 16; V: TRBV28; size: many; DNA: TGTGCCAGCAGTTATCCAGGCTACTCCTATAATTCACCCCTCCACTTT; CDR3: CASSYPGYSYNSPLHF
D: -; J: TRBJ2-4; length: 14; V: TRBV11-1; size: few; DNA: TGTGCCAGTAGCGCAGATGTAGCCAAAAACATTCAGTACTTC; CDR3: CASSADVAKNIQYF
D: TRBD2; J: TRBJ2-3; length: 14; V: TRBV20-1; size: -; DNA: TGCAGTGCTAGAGTAGCGGGAGTAATAGATACGCAGTATTTT; CDR3: CSARVAGVIDTQYF
D: -; J: TRBJ2-7; length: 13; V: TRBV20-1; size: -; DNA: TGCAGTGCTAGAGTGCGGACCGAGGTTGAGCAGTACTTC; CDR3: CSARVRTEVEQYF
D: -; J: TRBJ2-7; length: 13; V: TRBV20-1; size: -; DNA: TGCAGTGCTAGGTGGACAAGGAGCTACGAGCAGTACTTC; CDR3: CSARWTRSYEQYF
D: -; J: TRBJ2-7; length: 13; V: TRBV4-1; size: -; DNA: TGCGCCAGCAGCCAAGAGGGCTGGAACGAGCAGTACTTC; CDR3: CASSQEGWNEQYF
D: TRBD2; J: TRBJ2-7; length: 14; V: TRBV14; size: -; DNA: TGTGCCGGCAGCCAAGGACTAGCGGGTTACGAGCAGTACTTC; CDR3: CAGSQGLAGYEQYF
D: -; J: TRBJ2-1; length: 15; V: TRBV4-1; size: -; DNA: TGCGTCAACAGCCGAAGTAGGCCTGGCTACAATGAGCAGTTCTTC; CDR3: CVNSRSRPGYNEQFF
D: -; J: TRBJ2-1; length: 14; V: TRBV7-3; size: -; DNA: TGTGCCAGCAGCTCTAGTGGAGCCCACAATGAGCAGTTCTTC; CDR3: CASSSSGAHNEQFF
D: TRBD2; J: TRBJ2-3; length: 17; V: TRBV27; size: -; DNA: TGTGCCAGCAGAAGGACTAGCGGGTTACCTAGCACAGATACGCGGTATTTT; CDR3: CASRRTSGLPSTDTRYF
D: -; J: TRBJ1-5; length: 13; V: TRBV12-3/TRBV12-4; size: -; DNA: TGTGCCAGCAGTTTTCAGGGGACACAGCCCCAGCATTTT; CDR3: CASSFQGTQPQHF
D: -; J: TRBJ1-2; length: 15; V: TRBV5-1; size: -; DNA: TGCGCCAGCAGCTTGGGACACAAAGATGTCTATGGCTACACCTTC; CDR3: CASSLGHKDVYGYTF
D: TRBD1; J: TRBJ1-2; length: 16; V: TRBV4-1; size: -; DNA: TGCGCCAGCAGCCAACCTACGACAGGGACACGCTATGGCTACACCTTC; CDR3: CASSQPTTGTRYGYTF
D: -; J: TRBJ2-4; length: 13; V: TRBV27; size: -; DNA: TGTGCCAGCAGTTTTGGGGTTAAAAACATCCAGTACTTC; CDR3: CASSFGVKNIQYF
D: -; J: TRBJ2-7; length: 15; V: TRBV12-3/TRBV12-4; size: -; DNA: TGTGCCAGCAGTTTGAGAGGGGTCATCCTCGACGAGCAGTACTTC; CDR3: CASSLRGVILDEQYF
D: -; J: TRBJ2-1; length: 16; V: TRBV20-1; size: -; DNA: TGCAGTGCTATCGACTACAGAAACAGCTCCTACATTGAGCAGTTCTTC; CDR3: CSAIDYRNSSYIEQFF
D: TRBD2; J: TRBJ2-2; length: 17; V: TRBV7-2; size: -; DNA: TGTGCCAGCAGGACCCTAATAGCGGGAGGCCACACCGGGGAGCTGTTTTTT; CDR3: CASRTLIAGGHTGELFF
D: -; J: TRBJ2-4; length: 15; V: TRBV25-1; size: -; DNA: TGTGCCAGTAGTGAATTTACGGGACGCAAGAACATTCAGTACTTC; CDR3: CASSEFTGRKNIQYF
D: -; J: TRBJ2-5; length: 14; V: TRBV10-1; size: -; DNA: TGCGCCAGCAGTGAGGCAGGGGTCGGGGAGACCCAGTACTTC; CDR3: CASSEAGVGETQYF
D: -; J: TRBJ2-3; length: 14; V: TRBV10-1; size: few; DNA: TGCGCCAGCAGTGGGGCAGGGAAACTGGATACGCAGTATTTT; CDR3: CASSGAGKLDTQYF
D: TRBD1; J: TRBJ2-1; length: 18; V: TRBV25-1; size: -; DNA: TGTGCCAGCAGTGAGGGAACCGGGACAGGGGGGTTCTACAATGAGCAGTTCTTC; CDR3: CASSEGTGTGGFYNEQFF
D: -; J: TRBJ2-3; length: 12; V: TRBV20-1; size: once; DNA: TGCAGTGCTAGGGGCCACACAGATACGCAGTATTTT; CDR3: CSARGHTDTQYF
D: TRBD1; J: TRBJ2-7; length: 17; V: TRBV5-1; size: -; DNA: TGCGCCAGCAGCACACATGTTTCGGGGACAGGGGGCTACGAGCAGTACTTC; CDR3: CASSTHVSGTGGYEQYF
D: TRBD1; J: TRBJ2-7; length: 15; V: TRBV10-3; size: -; DNA: TGTGCCATCAGTGAGTCAGACAGGGGCAGGGACGAGCAGTACTTC; CDR3: CAISESDRGRDEQYF
D: -; J: TRBJ2-7; length: 13; V: TRBV20-1; size: -; DNA: TGCAGTGCTCCAGATTTTGGGAGCTGCGAGCAGTACTTC; CDR3: CSAPDFGSCEQYF
D: -; J: TRBJ2-7; length: 12; V: TRBV5-1; size: -; DNA: TGCGCCAGCCGGGCCCAGAATGGTGAGCAGTACTTC; CDR3: CASRAQNGEQYF
D: -; J: TRBJ1-2; length: 13; V: TRBV3-1; size: -; DNA: TGTGCCAGCAGCTTCGCCCCGGCTGGGGGCTACACCTTC; CDR3: CASSFAPAGGYTF
D: TRBD2; J: TRBJ2-2; length: 21; V: TRBV11-2; size: -; DNA: TGTGCCAGCAGCCGCCTTCCCTCGGGACTAGCGGGGATCCCGAACACCGGGGAGCTGTTTTTT; CDR3: CASSRLPSGLAGIPNTGELFF
D: -; J: TRBJ2-3; length: 15; V: TRBV28; size: -; DNA: TGTGCCAGCAGTCCACGCACAACCCGACGGGATACGCAGTATTTT; CDR3: CASSPRTTRRDTQYF
D: -; J: TRBJ2-3; length: 16; V: TRBV27; size: few; DNA: TGTGCCAGCAGTATCCGGAGGAGCGGGCGCACAGATACGCAGTATTTT; CDR3: CASSIRRSGRTDTQYF
D: TRBD2; J: TRBJ2-3; length: 15; V: TRBV7-2; size: -; DNA: TGTGCCAGCAGCCGACAGACTAGCGGGACAGATACGCAGTATTTT; CDR3: CASSRQTSGTDTQYF
D: TRBD1; J: TRBJ1-2; length: 13; V: TRBV7-2; size: few; DNA: TGTGCCAGCAGCTCACAGGGGCGCTATGGCTACACCTTC; CDR3: CASSSQGRYGYTF
D: -; J: TRBJ1-5; length: 14; V: TRBV12-3/TRBV12-4; size: once; DNA: TGTGCCAGCAGTCCCGACGGGGCCTATCAGCCCCAGCATTTT; CDR3: CASSPDGAYQPQHF